This T cell receptor (beta chain) was retrieved from a study of stem cell transplantation in POMP-related autoinflammatory disease. Study-wide background: The study hypothesized thymoproteasome defects skew the TRB repertoire via impaired CD8+ selection. Before transplant, CD4+ T cells skewed naive and CD8+ proportions were low. Through one year post-transplant, neutrophils and platelets were 100% of graft donor origin.

TCRdb's table, derived via immunoSEQ multiplex PCR, lists solely in-frame clones and lacks some. The sample lists tens of thousands of clones, roughly 93% occurring once. The germline V gene encodes CDR1 SGHRS and CDR2 YFSETQ. Trimming stripped 0 bases from V and 4 bases from J, with 10 bases between. The CDR3 has 14 amino acids. The V call is TRBV5-1, the J call TRBJ1-1, with a weak D call TRBD1 (6 bases). The sample here was CD4+ T cells from PBMCs, taken after stem cell transplantation. This clonotype originated in a human patient with POMP-related autoinflammation and immune dysregulation (PRAID). Some of these T cells may belong to the graft donor. As DNA, the CDR3 is TGCGCCAGCAGCTTGGACAGGGTGGCCACTGAAGCTTTCTTT. Translating gives CASSLDRVATEAFF.